The clone carrying this T cell receptor beta chain was counted a single time. The antigen remains undetermined. J gave up 8 bases and V 8 bases, and 11 bases lay outside the gene matches. CDR1 is SEHNR, CDR2 FQNEAQ, per germline (reference sequence). The CDR3 has 14 amino acids. Using immunoSEQ multiplex PCR, the repertoire was profiled, and TCRdb retains in-frame clones only, with some absent. The sample has about 150,000 clones, 90% seen once. The source of the sample is a study of T cell responses to AZD1222 COVID-19 vaccine. Study-level points and caveats: Variant regions that are unmutated are reportedly the target of nearly half of spike-specific TCRs. Clonal diversity was possibly underestimated; the donors were predominantly white British and more often female. Researchers took repertoire samples only after the peak T cell response had come.

V and J are TRBV7-9 and TRBJ1-2; TRBD1 agrees at 10 bases. The TCR comes from an adult in good health. Specimen: peripheral blood, collected on day 0 of AZD1222 vaccination. The CDR3 DNA reads as TGTGCCAGCGTTCTTGGGACAGGGGTTGGGGGCTACACCTTC. Amino acid sequence: CASVLGTGVGGYTF.